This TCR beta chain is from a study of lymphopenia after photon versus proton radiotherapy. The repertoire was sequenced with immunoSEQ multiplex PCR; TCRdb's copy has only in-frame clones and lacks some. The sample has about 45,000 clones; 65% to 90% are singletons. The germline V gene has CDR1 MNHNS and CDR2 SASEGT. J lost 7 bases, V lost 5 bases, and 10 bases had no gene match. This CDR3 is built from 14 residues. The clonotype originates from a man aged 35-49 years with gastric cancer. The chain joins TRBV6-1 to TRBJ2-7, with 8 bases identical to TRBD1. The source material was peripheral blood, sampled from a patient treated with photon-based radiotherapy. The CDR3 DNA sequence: TGTGCCAGCAGTCTGACAGGGGATTTGTGGGAGCAGTACTTC. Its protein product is CASSLTGDLWEQYF.